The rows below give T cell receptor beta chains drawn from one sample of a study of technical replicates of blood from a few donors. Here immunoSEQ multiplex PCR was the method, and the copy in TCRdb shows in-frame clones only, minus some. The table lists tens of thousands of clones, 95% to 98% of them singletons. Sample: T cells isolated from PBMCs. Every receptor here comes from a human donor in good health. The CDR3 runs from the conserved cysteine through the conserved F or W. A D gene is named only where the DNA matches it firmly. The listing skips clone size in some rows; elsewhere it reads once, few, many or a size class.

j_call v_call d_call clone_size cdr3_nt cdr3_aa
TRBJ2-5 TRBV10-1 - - TGCGCCAGCAGTGGCTCGGAAGAGACCCAGTACTTC CASSGSEETQYF
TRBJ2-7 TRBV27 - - TGTGCCAGCAGTCCCTACACCGGGACACAACAATCCTACGAGCAGTACTTC CASSPYTGTQQSYEQYF
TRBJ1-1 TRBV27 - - TGTGCCAGCAGTTTATCGAGGCAGAACACTGAAGCTTTCTTT CASSLSRQNTEAFF
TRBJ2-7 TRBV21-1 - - TGTGCCAGCAGCACACACAGGGGTCCACTCTACGAGCAGTACTTC CASSTHRGPLYEQYF
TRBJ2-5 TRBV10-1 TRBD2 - TGCGCCAGCAGTGGACTAGCGGGAGATGGAGAGACCCAGTACTTC CASSGLAGDGETQYF
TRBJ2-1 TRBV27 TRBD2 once TGTGCCAGCAGTTTACTAGCGGGAGGTCCCTTGGAGCAGTTCTTC CASSLLAGGPLEQFF
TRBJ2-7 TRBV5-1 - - TGCGCCAGCAGCTTGGAGGGAACAGGGAACTACGAGCAGTACTTC CASSLEGTGNYEQYF
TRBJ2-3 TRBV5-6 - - TGTGCCAGCAGACTGAACTGGGATACGCAGTATTTT CASRLNWDTQYF
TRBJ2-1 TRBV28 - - TGTGCCAGCAGTTTACGAGGGAATGAGCAGTTCTTC CASSLRGNEQFF
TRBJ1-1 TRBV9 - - TGTGCCAGCAGCGTGGACTCCCACACTGAAGCTTTCTTT CASSVDSHTEAFF
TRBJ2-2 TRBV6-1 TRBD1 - TGTGCCAGCGACGAGGGGGCGCGGGTCGGGGAGCTGTTTTTT CASDEGARVGELFF
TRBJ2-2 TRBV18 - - TGTGCCAGCTCACCGATACGAGAGAACACCGGGGAGCTGTTTTTT CASSPIRENTGELFF
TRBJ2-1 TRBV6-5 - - TGTGCCACTCAGGAGGAGGAGCAGTTCTTC CATQEEEQFF
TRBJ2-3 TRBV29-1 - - TGCAGCGTCGCTTCTATACTGAGGGGGAGCACAGATACGCAGTATTTT CSVASILRGSTDTQYF
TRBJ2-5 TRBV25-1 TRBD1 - TGTGCCACCGGGGACAGGAAAAAGACCCAGTACTTC CATGDRKKTQYF
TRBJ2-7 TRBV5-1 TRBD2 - TGCGCCAGCAACACCCTAGCGGGTCCCTACGAGCAGTACTTC CASNTLAGPYEQYF
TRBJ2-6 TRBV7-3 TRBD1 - TGTGCCAGCAGCCATACCACAGGGGCTGGGGCCAACGTCCTGACTTTC CASSHTTGAGANVLTF
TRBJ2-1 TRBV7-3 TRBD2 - TGTGCCAGCAGCTTCCTGACTAGCGGGAGGTGGAATGAGCAGTTCTTC CASSFLTSGRWNEQFF
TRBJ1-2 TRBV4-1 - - TGCGCCAGCAGCCAAGATGGAGTTACTAACTATGGCTACACCTTC CASSQDGVTNYGYTF
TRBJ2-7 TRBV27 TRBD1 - TGTGCCAGCAGTTTAGGTGGGACAGACTACGAGCAGTACTTC CASSLGGTDYEQYF
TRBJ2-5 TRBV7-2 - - TGTGCCAGCAGCTTAGGCGGGACCCAGTACTTC CASSLGGTQYF
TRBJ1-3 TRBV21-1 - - TGTGCCAGCAGCAAAGTTGATCCCCCGGGACAGCGAAACACCATATATTTT CASSKVDPPGQRNTIYF
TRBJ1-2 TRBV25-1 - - TGTGCCAGCATGGGCCAGGGCTCTGGCTACACCTTC CASMGQGSGYTF
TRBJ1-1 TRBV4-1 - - TGCGCCAGCAGCCAAGTAATGGCAGGGAACACTGAAGCTTTCTTT CASSQVMAGNTEAFF
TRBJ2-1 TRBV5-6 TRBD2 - TGTGCCAGCAGCTTACTAGCGGGAATAAATGAGCAGTTCTTC CASSLLAGINEQFF
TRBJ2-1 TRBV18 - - TGTGCCAGCTCCCAACCCTATACTAGTAACCCCTACAATGAGCAGTTCTTC CASSQPYTSNPYNEQFF
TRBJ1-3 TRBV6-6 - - TGTGCCAGCATTACCGAGTCTGGAAACACCATATATTTT CASITESGNTIYF
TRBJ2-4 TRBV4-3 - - TGCGCCAGCAGCCAAGAAATTAATGGCGGCCAAAACATTCAGTACTTC CASSQEINGGQNIQYF
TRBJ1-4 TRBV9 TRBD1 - TGTGCCAGCAGCCCGGAGACAGGGGGGTATGAAAAACTGTTTTTT CASSPETGGYEKLFF
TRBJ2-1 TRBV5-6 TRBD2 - TGTGCCAGCAGCTTGGGACTAGGACTAGCCATTGAGCAGTTCTTC CASSLGLGLAIEQFF
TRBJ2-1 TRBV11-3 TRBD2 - TGTGCCAGCAGCTTAGGACTAGCCTTTAGAAGCTCCTACAATGAGCAGTTCTTC CASSLGLAFRSSYNEQFF
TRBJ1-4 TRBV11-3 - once TGTGCCAGCAGCTCATCTTTTGAGCGTGAAAAACTGTTTTTT CASSSSFEREKLFF
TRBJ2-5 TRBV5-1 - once TGCGCCAGCAGCCAGCCTAGCGAGGAGACCCAGTACTTC CASSQPSEETQYF
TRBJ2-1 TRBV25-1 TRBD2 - TGTGCCAGCAGTGCGGCCAGCGGGAGCTCCTACAATGAGCAGTTCTTC CASSAASGSSYNEQFF
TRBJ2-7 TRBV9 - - TGTGCCAGCAGCGTAGGGGGGGATACCTACGAGCAGTACTTC CASSVGGDTYEQYF
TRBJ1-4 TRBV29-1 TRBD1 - TGCAGCGGGACAGGGGGGGATGAAAAACTGTTTTTT CSGTGGDEKLFF
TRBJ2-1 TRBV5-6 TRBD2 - TGTGCCAGCAGCTTGGGACTAGCGTACAATGAGCAGTTCTTC CASSLGLAYNEQFF